These T cell receptor beta chains were read from a single sample in a study of T-cell reconstitution after alpha-beta-depleted transplantation in children. TCRdb fed the PCR reads into MiXCR, producing one record per CDR3 protein. This sample carries roughly 790,000 distinct CDR3 sequences, approximately 15% of them seen once, and the ten largest clones take around 5.3%. The sample in question was PBMCs, mostly from graft donor cells, obtained 360 days after TCRalphabeta/CD19-depleted stem cell transplant. The receptors here all came from a male patient aged 10 to 17 who had a stem cell transplant for acute lymphoblastic leukemia, so the T cells may come from the graft donor. Both conserved end residues are part of each CDR3. A D gene is named only where the DNA matches it firmly. The size of a clone is reported for some rows only, either as once, few or many, or as a class for expanded clones.

size	V	J	D	DNA	CDR3
-	TRBV4-2	TRBJ2-3	-	TGTGCCAGCACTAGTTTCCCTCCAGATACGCAGTATTTT	CASTSFPPDTQYF
few	TRBV7-8	TRBJ2-7	-	TGTGCCAGCAGCCAGGGACCACATAGTCCCGAGCAGTACTTC	CASSQGPHSPEQYF
-	TRBV5-1	TRBJ1-2	TRBD1	TGCGCCAGCAGCTTTCCGGGACAGGGGAATGGCTACACCTTC	CASSFPGQGNGYTF
-	TRBV12-3/TRBV12-4	TRBJ1-1	-	TGTGCCAGCAGTTTCATGGGTAACACTGAAGCTTTCTTT	CASSFMGNTEAFF
few	TRBV3-1	TRBJ2-1	-	TGTGCCAGCAGCCAAGGGGGTGCGGCAGGGGCGGATGAGCAGTTCTTC	CASSQGGAAGADEQFF
-	TRBV5-1	TRBJ1-2	TRBD1	TGCGCCAGCAGCTACTCGGACAGGAACTATGGCTACACCTTC	CASSYSDRNYGYTF
-	TRBV5-5	TRBJ2-2	-	TGTGCCAGCAGCAACGGGACCCCGAGGACCGGGGAGCTGTTTTTT	CASSNGTPRTGELFF
-	TRBV5-1	TRBJ2-3	TRBD1	TGCGCCAGCAGCGGTCGGGACAGGGGTGTAGATACGCAGTATTTT	CASSGRDRGVDTQYF
-	TRBV6-5	TRBJ2-3	TRBD2	TGTGCCAGCAGTTACTCGAAGGTGTTTCGGACTAGCGGGAGGACAGATACGCAGTATTTT	CASSYSKVFRTSGRTDTQYF
-	TRBV9	TRBJ2-7	TRBD2	TGTGCCAGCAGCGTAAGCGGGGCCACCTACGAGCAGTACTTC	CASSVSGATYEQYF
few	TRBV12-3/TRBV12-4	TRBJ1-4	-	TGTGCCAGCAGTTTATGGCTACCTAATGAAAAACTGTTTTTT	CASSLWLPNEKLFF
few	TRBV15	TRBJ2-4	-	TGTGCCACCAGCAAAGCTAACGGGACCTTAGCCAAAAACATTCAGTACTTC	CATSKANGTLAKNIQYF
few	TRBV9	TRBJ2-3	-	TGTGCCAGCAGCGTAGCCAGCGCTGAGGGTTTT	CASSVASAEGF
-	TRBV7-2	TRBJ2-7	-	TGTGCCAGCAGCTTAGCGTGGGACTCCACCTACGAGCAGTACTTC	CASSLAWDSTYEQYF
few	TRBV5-1	TRBJ2-1	TRBD2	TGCGCCAGCAGCTTTCCGACTAGCGGGGGGCCCCTGAGCTCCTACAATGAGCAGTTCTTC	CASSFPTSGGPLSSYNEQFF
few	TRBV7-9	TRBJ1-1	-	TGTGCCAGCAGCTTAGCGCCGGCGACCACTGAAGCTTTCTTT	CASSLAPATTEAFF
many	TRBV6-1	TRBJ1-3	TRBD1	TGTGCCAGCAGTCGGGACAGCTCTGGAAACACCATATATTTT	CASSRDSSGNTIYF
few	TRBV11-3	TRBJ2-3	-	TGTGCCAGCAGCTCGGAAACCCCCACAGATACGCAGTATTTT	CASSSETPTDTQYF
few	TRBV27	TRBJ1-5	-	TGTGCCAGCAAAGAGGGCCCTTATAGCAATCAGCCCCAGCATTTT	CASKEGPYSNQPQHF
-	TRBV25-1	TRBJ2-7	TRBD1	TGTGCCAGCAGAGATACCGGGACAGGTACCTACGAGCAGTACTTC	CASRDTGTGTYEQYF
few	TRBV14	TRBJ1-1	TRBD1	TGTGCCAGCAGCCTGACAGGGGGGTTTTCTGAAGCTTTCTTT	CASSLTGGFSEAFF
-	TRBV6-1	TRBJ2-7	-	TGTGCCAGCGCCGGTGGGACATTCCAGTACGAGCAGTACTTC	CASAGGTFQYEQYF
few	TRBV7-3	TRBJ2-3	-	TGTGCCAGCAGCTCCCCCCCCTACACAGATACGCAGTATTTT	CASSSPPYTDTQYF
few	TRBV5-6	TRBJ2-3	-	TGTGCCAGCAGGGGGCCAAAAGTCACAGATACGCAGTATTTT	CASRGPKVTDTQYF
-	TRBV7-7	TRBJ2-2	-	TGTGCCAGCAGCCAACGCTTCTTCGCGGACAGCACCGGGGAGCTGTTTTTT	CASSQRFFADSTGELFF
-	TRBV29-1	TRBJ2-1	-	TGCAGCGTTGAAGGTGCTAGCGTGTCCTACAATGAGCAGTTCTTC	CSVEGASVSYNEQFF
-	TRBV5-1	TRBJ2-1	TRBD2	TGCGCCAGCAGCGCAGGACTAGCGGGAGTTTCACGGCCTAACAATGAGCAGTTCTTC	CASSAGLAGVSRPNNEQFF
-	TRBV12-3/TRBV12-4	TRBJ2-1	-	TGTGCCAGCAGAAGTGCCTACAATGAGCAGTTCTTC	CASRSAYNEQFF
many	TRBV7-8	TRBJ2-3	TRBD2	TGTGCCAGCAGCTCGTTAGCGGGAGTAACAGATACGCAGTATTTT	CASSSLAGVTDTQYF
few	TRBV5-1	TRBJ1-1	-	TGCGCCAGCAGCTTGAAAGGGGGAGTAACTGAAGCTTTCTTT	CASSLKGGVTEAFF
-	TRBV15	TRBJ1-5	-	TGTGCCACCAGCAGAGATCTTAATCAGCCCCAGCATTTT	CATSRDLNQPQHF
few	TRBV29-1	TRBJ1-5	-	TGCAGCCTTAGGGGGGCGGCGGAGGGAACTCAGCCCCAGCATTTT	CSLRGAAEGTQPQHF
-	TRBV25-1	TRBJ2-6	-	TGTGCCAGCAGTGAAGGATCGGGGTTAAAGAAGTCTGGGGCCAACGTCCTGACTTTC	CASSEGSGLKKSGANVLTF
-	TRBV12-3/TRBV12-4	TRBJ2-2	-	TGTGCCAGCAGTTTGTCAGAGAACACCGGGGAGCTGTTTTTT	CASSLSENTGELFF
few	TRBV7-2	TRBJ2-3	-	TGTGCCAGCAGCTCCCAGGCGGTTGTAGCAGATACGCAGTATTTT	CASSSQAVVADTQYF
-	TRBV15	TRBJ1-5	-	TGTGCCACCAGCAGAGATGGGCATATTGCGACCCAGCATTTT	CATSRDGHIATQHF
-	TRBV5-1	TRBJ2-6	-	TGCGCCAGCAGCTTAAATGTCGGCTCTGGGGCCAACGTCCTGACTTTC	CASSLNVGSGANVLTF
many	TRBV6-5	TRBJ2-7	-	TGTGCCAGCGGAAGGGGGTCCGAGCAGTACTTC	CASGRGSEQYF
few	TRBV27	TRBJ2-7	-	TGTGCCAGCAGTTTATCGAGAGGGGGAGGCTACGAGCAGTACTTC	CASSLSRGGGYEQYF
few	TRBV5-1	TRBJ1-1	TRBD1	TGCGCCAGCAGCGCTAAGACAGGGGCGGGGAACACTGAAGCTTTCTTT	CASSAKTGAGNTEAFF
many	TRBV29-1	TRBJ2-7	-	TGCAGCGTTGGCAGGGACTCCAGCTCCTACGAGCAGTACTTC	CSVGRDSSSYEQYF
-	TRBV20-1	TRBJ1-1	TRBD1	TGCAGTGCTGCCCCCGGGACAGGGGGAACTGAAGCTTTCTTT	CSAAPGTGGTEAFF
few	TRBV27	TRBJ2-2	TRBD2	TGTGCCAGCAGTCTGGGGACTAGCGGGATTTTGACCGGGGAGCTGTTTTTT	CASSLGTSGILTGELFF
-	TRBV5-1	TRBJ1-1	-	TGCGCCAGCAGCTTGGTGGAAGGGACCTTTGGGGTAACTGAAGCTTTCTTT	CASSLVEGTFGVTEAFF